This TCR beta chain was observed in a study of a mutant IDH1 vaccine in newly diagnosed glioma. Across the whole study: Those enrolled had earlier been treated with radiotherapy, temozolomide, or both, mostly both.

This CDR3 spans 15 amino acids. The J segment lost 4 bases and the V segment lost 7 bases, leaving 9 bases of the junction unmatched. The germline V gene encodes CDR1 SGHTS and CDR2 YDEGEE. Worth noting for this clone: The antigen is not known.

Time point of the sample: week 11, during vaccination. Topical imiquimod accompanied each vaccine dose, which consisted of 300 ug of mutant IDH1 20-mer peptide. Every donor had a new WHO grade 3 or 4 astrocytoma that was IDH1-mutant, with loss of nuclear ATRX. Whole-study findings and limits: Pseudoprogression showed no apparent link to changes in top peripheral T cell clonotypes.

TCRdb's table, derived via immunoSEQ multiplex PCR, lists solely in-frame clones and lacks some. This table holds 35,000 to 45,000 clones, 80% found once. The specimen comprised peripheral blood mononuclear cells (PBMCs), sampled from a glioma patient whose treatment included an IDH1 peptide vaccine. The chain recombines TRBV5-8 with TRBJ1-2; the match to TRBD1 covers 11 bases. The TCR sequence derives from a woman in her 30s with glioma. Some clones in this sample may be carry-over from other donors' samples. The chain's CDR3 is CASHYWTGGSYGYTF. The CDR3 DNA reads TGTGCCAGCCACTACTGGACAGGGGGCAGCTATGGCTACACCTTC.